Given below is one TCR beta chain in context. The CDR3 has 15 amino acids. Trimming removed 6 bases at V and 0 bases at J, with 14 bases between. Germline CDR1 and CDR2: MDHEN and SYDVKM. The protocol was immunoSEQ multiplex PCR, while the TCRdb copy is restricted to in-frame clones and leaves out a portion. The sample holds some 18,000 clones, 80% seen once. This specimen belongs to a study of sequential checkpoint blockade in melanoma. Regarding treatment: randomized to nivolumab then ipilimumab (arm A) or the reverse (arm B). This specimen was CD8+ T cells sorted from blood (inferred from file names), taken from a patient given nivolumab and ipilimumab in sequence. J is TRBJ1-1 and V is TRBV28; D not certain. The sequence was obtained from a human donor with melanoma. CDR3 protein: CASSLAGYLNTEAFF. The CDR3 DNA follows: TGTGCCAGCAGCTTGGCCGGGTATTTGAACACTGAAGCTTTCTTT.